The 28 T cell receptor beta chains given below trace back to one sample, sequenced in a study of human T cells and chemical hapten exposure (dated by TCRdb to the early 2020s). Per the publication, the time point label means: patch test 2, 6 weeks after DPC sensitization. The treatment or condition label, as the study defines it: therapeutic diphenylcyclopropenone sensitization with weekly scalp DPC. The method was RACE. The run used a NextSeq 500. In-frame beta chains were kept once TCRdb had trimmed the public reads at Q25 with fastp and called clones with MiXCR. All rows with the same CDR3 protein become a single entry with the most common DNA and genes. This sample comprises about 69,000 distinct CDR3 sequences, 10% of them detected only once. The ten largest clones represent 6.5% to 8.5% of the sample. Sequences were derived from whole blood, sampled in connection with sensitization to the hapten diphenylcyclopropenone (DPC). Receptors originate from a woman between 45 and 65 years old with alopecia areata. Some clones in this sample may be carry-over from other donors' samples.

This clonotype was detected only a few times. The chain carries TRBV2 and TRBJ1-1; TRBD1 matches 7 bases. The CDR3 consists of 15 residues. Germline V lookup: CDR1 SNHLY, CDR2 FYNNEI. V gave up 2 bases and J gave up 0 bases; unmatched junction bases: 3. DNA of the CDR3: TGTGCCAGCAGTGAACTGGACAGGTTGAACACTGAAGCTTTCTTT. This sequence encodes CASSELDRLNTEAFF. The full variable domain, rest sourced from reference TRBV2 and TRBJ1-1, is EPEVTQTPSHQVTQMGQEVILRCVPISNHLYFYWYRQILGQKVEFLVSFYNNEISEKSEIFDDQFSVERPDGSNFTLKIRSTKLEDSAMYFCASSELDRLNTEAFFGQGTRLTVV.

This clonotype came up many times. The V and J genes are TRBV6-2 or TRBV6-3 and TRBJ2-1; 13 positions match TRBD2. This CDR3 has 19 amino acids. Trimming took 4 bases from V and 7 from J; bases not matched to a gene: 16. CDR1 and CDR2 from the germline V gene are MNHEY and SVGEGT. This chain's CDR3 is CASSFLLLTSGRAKNEQFF. In DNA, the CDR3 is TGTGCCAGCAGTTTCCTCCTTCTAACTAGCGGGAGGGCAAAGAATGAGCAGTTCTTC.

As for this clonotype: This could be a read error, since a much larger clone is one nucleotide away. Here the CDR3 reads CSVSRGVKQPQHF. The CDR3 nucleotides read TGCAGCGTGTCGAGGGGGGTCAAACAGCCCCAGCATTTT. The chain employs TRBV29-1 and TRBJ1-5, with a possible D match to TRBD1 (6 bases). CDR3 length: 13 amino acids. V lost 6 bases, J lost 7 bases, and 16 bases lay in between. Germline-derived CDR1 and CDR2 are SQVTM and ANQGSEA.

This clonotype was recorded many times. This chain uses TRBV20-1 with TRBJ1-1; D is possibly TRBD1 (6 bases). The germline V gene encodes CDR1 DFQATT and CDR2 SNEGSKA (reference sequence). This CDR3 region has 15 residues. Trimming stripped 3 bases from V and 0 bases from J, with 14 bases between. CDR3 in amino acids: CSASQVGGLNTEAFF. In DNA form, the CDR3 reads TGCAGTGCTAGCCAGGTGGGGGGCCTGAACACTGAAGCTTTCTTT.

The chain combines TRBV20-1 with TRBJ2-7; 11 bases are a match to TRBD2. The CDR3 covers 13 residues. V was clipped by 5 bases and J by 4 bases; unmatched bases: 4. Germline V gives CDR1 DFQATT, CDR2 SNEGSKA (reference sequence). CDR3 nucleotides: TGCAGTGCTCGACTAGCGGGAAGGTACGAGCAGTACTTC. Translating gives CSARLAGRYEQYF.

This clonotype was recorded a few times. V gene TRBV19 combines with J gene TRBJ2-3, with 10 bases identical to TRBD2. The CDR3 sequence is 15 residues long. The J segment lost 5 bases and the V segment lost 6 bases, leaving 8 bases of the junction unmatched. The germline V gene has CDR1 LNHDA and CDR2 SQIVND (reference sequence). CDR3 nucleotide sequence: TGTGCCAGTAGCCCCCTCCTAGCGGGAGTAGATACGCAGTATTTT. This encodes CASSPLLAGVDTQYF.

This clonotype was picked up many times. The CDR3 DNA sequence: TGTGCCAGCAGGGCGGACATTAGCAATCAGCCCCAGCATTTT. It translates to CASRADISNQPQHF. The V and J genes are TRBV2 and TRBJ1-5; perhaps TRBD1 as D (5 bases). V was shortened by 6 bases and J by 0 bases, with 9 bases between the two germline ends. Germline values: CDR1 SNHLY, CDR2 FYNNEI. The CDR3 totals 14 residues.

Ten or more counts support this clonotype. This chain joins TRBV6-2 or TRBV6-3 and TRBJ2-2; the match to TRBD2 covers 8 bases. J gave up 2 bases and V 5 bases, and 4 bases lay outside the gene matches. The CDR3 is 15 residues long. Per germline, CDR1 MNHEY and CDR2 SVGEGT. This CDR3 reads CASSLTSANTGELFF. CDR3 DNA: TGTGCCAGCAGTCTGACTAGCGCCAACACCGGGGAGCTGTTTTTT.

The chain is built from TRBV7-8 and TRBJ2-3; D remains unclear. The CDR3 length is 14 residues. V was pared by 4 bases and J by 0 bases, with 8 bases between. CDR1 is SGHVS and CDR2 is FQNEAQ in the germline V gene. The CDR3 sequence is CASSYQQSTDTQYF. The CDR3 DNA reads TGTGCCAGCAGCTATCAGCAGAGCACAGATACGCAGTATTTT. The full variable domain, in which reference TRBV7-8 and TRBJ2-3 provide the parts outside the CDR3, is GAGVSQSPRYKVAKRGQDVALRCDPISGHVSLFWYQQALGQGPEFLTYFQNEAQLDKSGLPSDRFFAERPEGSVSTLKIQRTQQEDSAVYLCASSYQQSTDTQYFGPGTRLTVL.

This clonotype was found many times. The genes are TRBV27 and TRBJ2-7, with TRBD2 identical over 8 bases. CDR1 and CDR2 from the germline V gene are MNHEY and SMNVEV (reference sequence). V was clipped by 6 bases and J by 3 bases; unmatched bases: 10. The CDR3 extends over 15 amino acids. The CDR3 DNA reads TGTGCCAGCAGCCATCTCCTTAGCGGGAACTACGAGCAGTACTTC. This translates into CASSHLLSGNYEQYF.

This clonotype came up a few times. The chain has TRBV28 and TRBJ1-1; unclear D gene. The V end lost 8 bases, the J end lost 10 bases, and 8 bases lay between the germline ends. CDR1 is MDHEN and CDR2 is SYDVKM in the germline V gene. The CDR3 spans 9 residues. The CDR3 DNA is TGTGCCAGCGGACGGGGAGCTTTCTTT. Amino acid sequence: CASGRGAFF.

This clonotype was picked up many times. This chain links TRBV6-2 or TRBV6-3 with TRBJ2-1; the match to TRBD2 covers 7 bases. Germline V gene data show CDR1 as MNHEY and CDR2 as SVGEGT. The CDR3 length is 15 residues. Trimming took 2 bases from V and 4 from J; bases not matched to a gene: 5. The CDR3: CASSYKASGYNEQFF. CDR3 coding DNA: TGTGCCAGCAGTTACAAGGCTAGCGGATACAATGAGCAGTTCTTC.

This clonotype was seen ten or more times. The rearrangement joins TRBV20-1 to TRBJ1-5; no definite D call. Germline loops: CDR1 DFQATT, CDR2 SNEGSKA (reference sequence). CDR3 length equals 14 residues. Trimming took off 3 bases at V and 0 bases at J, with 9 bases between the two ends. The CDR3 DNA reads TGCAGTGCTAGCGAGCGCCTTAGCAATCAGCCCCAGCATTTT. This gives the protein CSASERLSNQPQHF.

This clonotype has a handful of counts. The CDR3 region is CASSMGGTDTQYF. CDR3 DNA: TGTGCCAGTAGTATGGGGGGCACAGATACGCAGTATTTT. The chain has TRBV19 and TRBJ2-3; the D call may be TRBD1 or TRBD2 (5 bases each). The ends were cut back, 3 bases at V and 1 base at J, with 5 bases in the middle. Germline CDR1 is LNHDA and CDR2 is SQIVND (reference sequence). The CDR3 totals 13 residues. The variable domain in full, completed from reference TRBV19 and TRBJ2-3, reads DGGITQSPKYLFRKEGQNVTLSCEQNLNHDAMYWYRQDPGQGLRLIYYSQIVNDFQKGDIAEGYSVSREKKESFPLTVTSAQKNPTAFYLCASSMGGTDTQYFGPGTRLTVL.

The chain recombines TRBV9 with TRBJ2-1; TRBD1 aligns across 9 bases. Looked up from germline, CDR1 is SGDLS and CDR2 is YYNGEE. The CDR3 is made up of 13 amino acids. V lost 4 bases to trimming and J lost 9 bases; unmatched junction nucleotides: 5. CDR3 residues: CASSTGQGTEQFF. CDR3 nucleotide sequence: TGTGCCAGCAGCACGGGACAGGGTACTGAGCAGTTCTTC.

This clonotype was seen ten or more times. V usage is TRBV6-5 and J usage is TRBJ2-2; the D gene is possibly TRBD1 (6 bases). The CDR3 covers 15 residues. The germline V gene has CDR1 MNHEY and CDR2 SVGAGI. V shed 2 bases and J shed 0 bases, with 7 bases lying between them. CDR3 region: CASSYGQPNTGELFF. The CDR3 DNA reads TGTGCCAGCAGTTACGGACAGCCGAACACCGGGGAGCTGTTTTTT.

On this clonotype itself: This could be a read error, since a much larger clone is one nucleotide away. The chain employs TRBV10-3 and TRBJ2-3, with D uncertain. V was shortened by 5 bases and J by 0 bases, with 12 bases between the two germline ends. Germline lookup yields CDR1 ENHRY and CDR2 SYGVKD. The CDR3 loop spans 15 amino acids. The DNA for the CDR3 is TGTGCCATCAGTCTGACTTGTCCGAGCACAGATACGCAGTATTTT. It codes for CAISLTCPSTDTQYF.

Ten or more counts support this clonotype. This chain connects TRBV2 to TRBJ1-4, with D unresolved. The CDR3 sequence is 14 residues long. Germline assignment: CDR1 SNHLY and CDR2 FYNNEI. Between the trimmed V and J ends, which lost 7 bases and 1 base, there was a span of 10 bases. CDR3 sequence reads: CASILQRTNEKLFF. Here the CDR3 DNA reads TGTGCCAGCATTCTACAGAGAACTAATGAAAAACTGTTTTTT.

This clonotype was recorded at least ten times. The chain joins TRBV20-1 to TRBJ2-3; 11 bases fit TRBD2. The CDR3 has 14 amino acids. Germline assignment: CDR1 DFQATT and CDR2 SNEGSKA (reference sequence). V lost 6 bases, J lost 0 bases, and 2 bases stayed unmatched. The CDR3, as DNA: TGCAGTGCCCGGACTAGCGGGAGCACAGATACGCAGTATTTT. It codes for CSARTSGSTDTQYF.

This clonotype was seen at least ten times. The chain joins TRBV12-3 or TRBV12-4 to TRBJ1-5; D may be TRBD1 (6 bases). V gave up 3 bases and J gave up 4 bases, with 10 bases separating them. The CDR3 is 14 amino acids. DNA for the CDR3: TGTGCCAGCAGTTTTTCGACAGGTAATCAGCCCCAGCATTTT. Protein sequence: CASSFSTGNQPQHF.

This clonotype occurred once. This chain uses TRBV12-3 or TRBV12-4 with TRBJ1-3, with no clear D. V lost 5 bases and J 0 bases, leaving 8 bases between the germline ends. This CDR3 has 14 amino acids. CDR3 sequence: CASSVNPSGNTIYF. CDR3 in DNA: TGTGCCAGCAGTGTAAACCCCTCTGGAAACACCATATATTTT.

This clonotype has just a few counts. The genes are TRBV6-2 or TRBV6-3 and TRBJ2-1; 8 bases agree with TRBD2. This CDR3 is built from 14 residues. V lost 7 bases to trimming and J lost 6 bases; unmatched junction nucleotides: 8. Germline V gene data show CDR1 as MNHEY and CDR2 as SVGEGT. The CDR3 loop reads CASTGLAGFNEQFF. CDR3 in DNA: TGTGCCAGCACGGGGCTAGCGGGCTTCAATGAGCAGTTCTTC.

This clonotype has ten or more counts. The J gene is TRBJ1-2, the V gene TRBV4-1; D might be TRBD1 (5 bases). CDR1 is MGHRA and CDR2 is YSYEKL in the germline V gene. V was trimmed by 3 bases and J by 0 bases, leaving 8 bases between them. The CDR3 runs 14 residues. The CDR3 bases are TGCGCCAGCAGCCAGGGGCCTTCTAACTATGGCTACACCTTC. Translation: CASSQGPSNYGYTF.

Ten or more counts support this clonotype. The chain is built from TRBV6-1 and TRBJ2-1; D is possibly TRBD2 (5 bases). Trimming left V 2 bases short and J 2 bases short, with 7 bases between. Germline CDR1 is MNHNS and CDR2 is SASEGT. The CDR3 is 14 amino acids. The CDR3 region is CASSESGPYNEQFF. CDR3 sequence (DNA): TGTGCCAGCAGTGAAAGCGGACCCTACAATGAGCAGTTCTTC.

This clonotype has more than one count but fewer than ten. The V gene is TRBV7-8, the J gene TRBJ1-4; 11 bases match TRBD1. The V gene's germline CDR1 is SGHVS and CDR2 FQNEAQ. The CDR3 has 17 residues. J was trimmed by 4 bases and V by 5 bases; bases with no gene match: 9. CDR3 in amino acids: CASSPDRGLLLNEKLFF. Here the CDR3 DNA reads TGTGCCAGCAGCCCGGACAGGGGGCTTCTTCTTAATGAAAAACTGTTTTTT.

V usage is TRBV6-1 and J usage is TRBJ2-3; D is perhaps TRBD1 (6 bases). CDR1 and CDR2 from the germline V gene are MNHNS and SASEGT. This CDR3 has 17 amino acids. The V end lost 0 bases, the J end lost 4 bases, and 17 bases lay between the germline ends. CDR3 coding DNA: TGTGCCAGCAGTGAAGCCAGCAGGACAGTATTGTCAGATACGCAGTATTTT. Translation gives CASSEASRTVLSDTQYF.

For this clonotype: A much larger clonotype is one base distant, so this may be a read error. The V call is TRBV29-1, the J call TRBJ2-1; 8 bases line up with TRBD2. CDR3 length: 13 amino acids. The germline CDR1 and CDR2 sequences are SQVTM and ANQGSEA. CDR3 residues: CSVTSVNYNEQLF. The CDR3 DNA reads as TGCAGCGTGACTAGCGTGAACTACAATGAGCAGCTCTTC.

This clonotype was seen only a few times. The chain links TRBV29-1 to TRBJ1-1; TRBD1 matches 7 bases. Germline trimming cut 5 bases from V and 5 bases from J; bases unmatched to any gene: 8. The CDR3 spans 13 residues. Germline-derived CDR1 and CDR2 are SQVTM and ANQGSEA. The CDR3 bases are TGCAGCGTTACCAGGGGGGGAAAAACTGAAGCTTTCTTT. This translates into CSVTRGGKTEAFF.